This T cell receptor beta chain was retrieved from a study of blood T cell repertoires in COVID-19. On the study more broadly: COVID-19 samples from acute and convalescent phases originated in the United States, Italy and Spain. T cells, B-cell-depleted T cells, or PBMCs provided the cDNA or gDNA that served as material.

Methods used by the authors: Estimation of nucleated cell counts relied on the amplification of reference gene primers. TCRdb's table, derived via immunoSEQ multiplex PCR, lists solely in-frame clones and lacks some. V, J and clone size are taken as reported in that table, and D and trimming were inferred from the DNA itself. Seen here are about 150,000 clones, about 80% observed once, and the top ten hold more than 2%. The CDR3 extends over 13 amino acids. The germline V and J ends were trimmed by 5 bases and 7 bases, with 12 bases remaining between them. The V gene's germline CDR1 is MGHRA and CDR2 YSYEKL.

The sequenced material came from peripheral blood. The receptor was isolated from a man between 65 and 85 years old with acute or convalescent COVID-19. The chain recombines TRBV4-1 with TRBJ1-5; D is unclear. The CDR3 coding sequence is TGCGCCAGCAGCGTCGAGGGTTGGCAGCCCCAGCATTTT. Protein sequence: CASSVEGWQPQHF.